Given below is one T cell receptor (beta chain) in context. Its antigen is still unknown. This sample was taken from a study of CD8 T cells in Susac syndrome. Study observations and caveats: An acknowledgment was made by the study that its TCR sequencing and HLA analysis involved relatively few individuals.

Random-hexamer reverse transcription was applied to about 0.45 to 1 ug RNA. TCRdb fed the immunoSEQ multiplex PCR reads into MiXCR, producing one record per CDR3 protein. The repertoire holds 160,000 or so distinct CDR3 sequences, around 96% seen once, with 0.2% to 0.25% in the top ten. V dropped 5 bases and J dropped 6; count of bases not matched to a gene: 3. There are 12 residues in the CDR3. The germline gives CDR1 SGDLS, CDR2 YYNGEE. This receptor was obtained from a human donor with multiple sclerosis. The V call is TRBV9, the J call TRBJ1-2; 8 bases are a match to TRBD1. The sample taken for sequencing was CD8+ T cells from PBMCs. The CDR3 loop reads CASRTTGDGYTF. The CDR3, as DNA: TGTGCCAGCAGGACGACAGGGGATGGCTACACCTTC.